This TCR beta chain was sequenced for a study of Tregs in tolerant kidney transplant recipients. General observations from the study: Biological reproducibility was not directly addressed, but technical replication error appeared minimal. The small number of patients limits these findings pending further validation. Tregs expanded with activated donor B cells seemed most donor-specific.

Per germline, CDR1 MNHNS and CDR2 SASEGT. The CDR3 has 12 amino acids. V was trimmed by 5 bases and J by 3 bases, leaving 8 bases between them. Notes on this clone: Its antigen is undetermined.

The table came from immunoSEQ multiplex PCR; TCRdb's copy has only in-frame clones and leaves some out. The sample shows tens of thousands of clones, 90% to 95% of them seen only once. Mixed chimerism was transient after nonmyeloablative marrow transplants from related graft donors. The clonotype comes from a human patient who received a combined kidney and bone marrow transplant. The T cells may come from the graft donor. The genes are TRBV6-1 and TRBJ2-7; maybe TRBD1 (6 bases). The specimen was CD4+ T cells from blood (PBMCs), collected 12 months after the transplant. The CDR3 protein is CASSPQGYEQYF. The CDR3 DNA reads as TGTGCCAGCAGTCCACAGGGCTACGAGCAGTACTTC.